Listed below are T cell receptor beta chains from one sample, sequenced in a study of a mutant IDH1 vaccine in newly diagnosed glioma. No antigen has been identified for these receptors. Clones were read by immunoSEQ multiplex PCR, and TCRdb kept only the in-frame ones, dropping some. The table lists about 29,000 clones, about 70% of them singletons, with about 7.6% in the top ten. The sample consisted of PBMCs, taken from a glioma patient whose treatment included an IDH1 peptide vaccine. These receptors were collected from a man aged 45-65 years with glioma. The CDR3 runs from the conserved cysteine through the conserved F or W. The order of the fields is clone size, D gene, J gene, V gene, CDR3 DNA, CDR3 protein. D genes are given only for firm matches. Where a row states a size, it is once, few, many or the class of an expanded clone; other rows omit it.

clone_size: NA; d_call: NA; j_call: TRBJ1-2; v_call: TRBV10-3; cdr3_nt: TGTGCCATCAGGGACGGGGCTTCTAACTATGGCTACACCTTC; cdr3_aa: CAIRDGASNYGYTF
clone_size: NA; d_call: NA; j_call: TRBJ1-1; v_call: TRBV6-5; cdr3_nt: TGTGCCAGCAGTGAGTCACTGAACACTGAAGCTTTCTTT; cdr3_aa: CASSESLNTEAFF
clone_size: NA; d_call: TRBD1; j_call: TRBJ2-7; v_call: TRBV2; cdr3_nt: TGTGCCAGCAACACAGGGGGGAGCTCCTACGAGCAGTACTTC; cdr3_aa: CASNTGGSSYEQYF
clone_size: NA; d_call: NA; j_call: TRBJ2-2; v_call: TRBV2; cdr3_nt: TGTGCCAGCACTGAGCTGGGTAGTCATACCGGGGAGCTGTTTTTT; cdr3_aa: CASTELGSHTGELFF
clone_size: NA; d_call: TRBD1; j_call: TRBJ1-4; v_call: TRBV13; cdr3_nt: TGTGCCAGCAGCTTGACAGGGGGGCCTGAAAAACTGTTTTTT; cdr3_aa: CASSLTGGPEKLFF
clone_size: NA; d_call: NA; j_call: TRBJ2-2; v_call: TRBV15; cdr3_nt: TGTGCCACCAGCAGAGATGAGAACTCCTGGGAGCTGTTTTTT; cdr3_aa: CATSRDENSWELFF
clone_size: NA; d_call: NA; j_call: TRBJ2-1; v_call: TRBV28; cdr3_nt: TGTGCCAGCAGCCCCGCGAGCAATGAGCAGTTCTTC; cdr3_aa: CASSPASNEQFF
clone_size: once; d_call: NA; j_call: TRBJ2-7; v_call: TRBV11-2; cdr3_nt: TGTGCCAGCAGCCCCACCGGGACTCGACCTGGCGAGCAGTACTTC; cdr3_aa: CASSPTGTRPGEQYF
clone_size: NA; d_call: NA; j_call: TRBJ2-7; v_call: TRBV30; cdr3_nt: TGTGCCTGGACCACGAGTGGCTACGAGCAGTACTTC; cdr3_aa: CAWTTSGYEQYF
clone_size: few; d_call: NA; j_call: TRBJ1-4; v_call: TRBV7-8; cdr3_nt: TGTGCCAGCACCTTTGGGAAGCAGGCGACTAATGAAAAACTGTTTTTT; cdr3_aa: CASTFGKQATNEKLFF
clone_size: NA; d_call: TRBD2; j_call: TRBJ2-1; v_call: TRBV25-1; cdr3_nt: TGTGCCAGCTCGAGCGGGAACCGCTTACGTGAGCAGTTCTTC; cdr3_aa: CASSSGNRLREQFF
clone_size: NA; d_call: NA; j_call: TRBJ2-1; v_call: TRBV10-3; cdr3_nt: TGTGCCATCAGTGCGGAGGGGCATGAGCAGTTCTTC; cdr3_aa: CAISAEGHEQFF
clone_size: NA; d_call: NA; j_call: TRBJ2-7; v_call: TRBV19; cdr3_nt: TGTGCCACCTCTCAGGGTGCGCTGAACTCCTACGAGCAGTACTTC; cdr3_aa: CATSQGALNSYEQYF
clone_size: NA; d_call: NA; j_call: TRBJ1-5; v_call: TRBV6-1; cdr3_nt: TGTGCCAGCAGTGAACAGGGAAATCAGCCCCAGCATTTT; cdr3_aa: CASSEQGNQPQHF
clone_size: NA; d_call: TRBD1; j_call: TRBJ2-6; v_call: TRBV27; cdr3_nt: TGTGCCAGCAGTAAGGGGGCCGAGAGCTCTGGGGCCAACGTCCTGACTTTC; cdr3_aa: CASSKGAESSGANVLTF
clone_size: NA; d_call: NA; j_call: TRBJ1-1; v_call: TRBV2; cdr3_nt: TGTGCCAGCAGTGCAAGTGACACTGAAGCTTTCTTT; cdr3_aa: CASSASDTEAFF
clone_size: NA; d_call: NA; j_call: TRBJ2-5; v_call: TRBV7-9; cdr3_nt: TGTGCCAGCAGTGGGCGGAAAGCAGGGACCCAGTACTTC; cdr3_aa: CASSGRKAGTQYF
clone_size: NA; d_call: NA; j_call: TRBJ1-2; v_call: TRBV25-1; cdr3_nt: TGTGCCAGCAGTATACCGGGACACTTCCATGGCTACACCTTC; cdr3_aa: CASSIPGHFHGYTF
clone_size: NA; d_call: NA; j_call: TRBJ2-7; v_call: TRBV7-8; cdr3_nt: TGTGCCAGCACCCAAGGGAGGGGGATCGTCGGCGAGCAGTACTTC; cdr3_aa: CASTQGRGIVGEQYF
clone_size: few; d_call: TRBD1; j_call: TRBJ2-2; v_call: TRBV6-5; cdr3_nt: TGTGCCAGCAGGGGACAGGGGGACACCGGGGAGCTGTTTTTT; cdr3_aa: CASRGQGDTGELFF
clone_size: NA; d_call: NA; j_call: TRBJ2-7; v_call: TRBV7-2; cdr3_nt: TGTGCCAGCGCCGAGTCCTACGAGCAGTACTTC; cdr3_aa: CASAESYEQYF
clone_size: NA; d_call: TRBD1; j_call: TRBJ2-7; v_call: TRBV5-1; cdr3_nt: TGCGCCAGCAGCTTGGGACAGGGCAGCTACGAGCAGTACTTC; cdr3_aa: CASSLGQGSYEQYF
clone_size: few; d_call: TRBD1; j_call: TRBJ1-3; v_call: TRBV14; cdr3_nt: TGTGCCAGCAGCCAAGGCTCGACAGGGGGAAACACCATATATTTT; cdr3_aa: CASSQGSTGGNTIYF
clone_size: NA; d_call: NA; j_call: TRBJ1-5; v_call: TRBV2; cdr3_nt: TGTGCCAGCAGGGACGTCGGGGGATATCAGCCCCAGCATTTT; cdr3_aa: CASRDVGGYQPQHF
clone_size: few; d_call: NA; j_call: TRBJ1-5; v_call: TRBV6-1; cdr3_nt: TGTGCCGGGAGGGGGAAGGGTCAGCCCCAGCATTTT; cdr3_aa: CAGRGKGQPQHF
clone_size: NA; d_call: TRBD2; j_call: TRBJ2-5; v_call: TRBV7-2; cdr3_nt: TGTGCCAGCAGCCCTCTAGCGGGGGGACGAGAGACCCAGTACTTC; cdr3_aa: CASSPLAGGRETQYF
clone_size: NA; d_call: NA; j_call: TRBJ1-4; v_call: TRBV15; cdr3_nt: TGTGCCACCAGCAGAGGTCGGCAGCTCCAACTCGGTGAAAAACTGTTTTTT; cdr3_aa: CATSRGRQLQLGEKLFF
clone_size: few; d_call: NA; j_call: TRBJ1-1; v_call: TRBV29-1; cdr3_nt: TGCAGCGTGCAGGTGGGTGGGGACGCTTTCTTT; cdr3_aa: CSVQVGGDAFF
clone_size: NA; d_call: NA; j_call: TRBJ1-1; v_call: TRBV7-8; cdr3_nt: TGTGCCAGCAGCTTCCCGAACACTGAAGCTTTCTTT; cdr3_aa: CASSFPNTEAFF
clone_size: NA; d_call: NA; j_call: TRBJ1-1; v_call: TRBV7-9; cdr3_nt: TGTGCCAGCAGCAAAGGGAACACTGAAGCTTTCTTT; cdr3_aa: CASSKGNTEAFF
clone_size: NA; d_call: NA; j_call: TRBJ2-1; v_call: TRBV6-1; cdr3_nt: TGTGCCAGCGGCAGTTACAATGAGCAGTTCTTC; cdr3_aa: CASGSYNEQFF
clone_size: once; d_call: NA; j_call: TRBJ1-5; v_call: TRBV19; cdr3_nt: TGTGCCAGTAGTATAGGGTATAGCAATCAGCCCCAGCATTTT; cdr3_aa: CASSIGYSNQPQHF
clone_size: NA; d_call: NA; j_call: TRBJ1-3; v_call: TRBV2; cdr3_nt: TGTGCCAGCAGCGGGGCCCTTGACTCTGGAAACACCATATATTTT; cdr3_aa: CASSGALDSGNTIYF
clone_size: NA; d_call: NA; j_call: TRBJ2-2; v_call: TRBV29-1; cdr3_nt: TGCAGCGCCGGGGGCAGATCGAACACCGGGGAGCTGTTTTTT; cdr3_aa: CSAGGRSNTGELFF
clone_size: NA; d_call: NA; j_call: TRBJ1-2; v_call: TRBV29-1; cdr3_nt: TGCAGCGTTGTTCTGCCTAACTATGGCTACACCTTC; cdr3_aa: CSVVLPNYGYTF
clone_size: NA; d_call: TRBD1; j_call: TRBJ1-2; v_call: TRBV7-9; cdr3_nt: TGTGCCAGCAGCGATTCAACCGGGACAGGGTCCTATGGCTACACCTTC; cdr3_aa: CASSDSTGTGSYGYTF
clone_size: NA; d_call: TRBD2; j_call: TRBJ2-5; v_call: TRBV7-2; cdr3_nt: TGTGCCAGCAGCTGGACTAGCGGGGAGGAGACCCAGTACTTC; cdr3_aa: CASSWTSGEETQYF
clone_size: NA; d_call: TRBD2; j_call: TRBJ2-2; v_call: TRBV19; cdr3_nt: TGTGCCAGTAGTATTTCAGTAGCGGGAGGGGCCGGGGAGCTGTTTTTT; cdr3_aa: CASSISVAGGAGELFF